The rows below give T cell receptor beta chains drawn from one sample of a study of blood T cell repertoires in COVID-19. The protocol was immunoSEQ multiplex PCR, while the TCRdb copy is restricted to in-frame clones and leaves out a portion. In the table there are about 440,000 clones, around 89% of which are singletons. The sequenced sample consisted of peripheral blood. The receptors were sampled from a woman in her twenties or thirties with acute or convalescent COVID-19. Each CDR3 is given with its conserved first and last residue. A D gene is named only where the DNA matches it firmly. Clone size is not always given. Where it is, it says once, few, many or a class for expanded clones.

v_gene	j_gene	abundance	d_gene	CDR3aa	CDR3nt
TRBV5-6	TRBJ1-3	few	TRBD1	CASSLQDRVVSGNTIYF	TGTGCCAGCAGCTTGCAAGACAGGGTAGTTTCTGGAAACACCATATATTTT
TRBV5-1	TRBJ2-3	.	.	CASSLSVDTLGTDTQYF	TGCGCCAGCAGCTTGTCGGTGGACACCTTGGGCACAGATACGCAGTATTTT
TRBV5-8	TRBJ1-1	.	.	CASSFTGSTEAFF	TGTGCCAGCAGCTTCACAGGGAGCACTGAAGCTTTCTTT
TRBV12-3/TRBV12-4	TRBJ1-1	.	.	CASSLVGAEAFF	TGTGCCAGCAGTTTAGTCGGAGCTGAAGCTTTCTTT
TRBV25-1	TRBJ2-3	once	TRBD2	CASSEVLAGVQVDTQYF	TGTGCCAGCAGTGAAGTGTTGGCGGGGGTACAGGTGGATACGCAGTATTTT
TRBV30	TRBJ1-4	.	.	CAGRGVEKLFF	TGTGCCGGACGGGGGGTTGAAAAACTGTTTTTT
TRBV5-1	TRBJ2-7	.	.	CASSPGGGTYEQYF	TGCGCCAGCAGCCCGGGCGGGGGCACCTACGAGCAGTACTTC
TRBV4-1	TRBJ1-2	.	TRBD1	CASSQQPGGGLYSGYTF	TGCGCCAGCAGCCAGCAGCCAGGGGGAGGACTTTATAGTGGCTACACCTTC
TRBV27	TRBJ1-4	.	TRBD1	CASSLQGAGEKLFF	TGTGCCAGCAGTCTACAGGGGGCTGGTGAAAAACTGTTTTTT
TRBV5-6	TRBJ1-4	.	TRBD1	CASSHDRVNEKLFF	TGTGCCAGCAGCCACGACAGGGTTAATGAAAAACTGTTTTTT
TRBV5-1	TRBJ1-1	.	.	CASSLGGDEAFF	TGCGCCAGCAGCTTGGGCGGGGATGAAGCTTTCTTT
TRBV7-8	TRBJ2-5	.	TRBD2	CASSLVGLAGTQETQYF	TGTGCCAGCAGCTTAGTTGGACTAGCGGGGACTCAAGAGACCCAGTACTTC
TRBV28	TRBJ2-5	.	.	CASSKGRQETQYF	TGTGCCAGCAGCAAGGGGAGGCAAGAGACCCAGTACTTC
TRBV5-4	TRBJ1-1	.	.	CASSLADRLNTEAFF	TGTGCCAGCAGCTTGGCAGACAGGCTGAACACTGAAGCTTTCTTT
TRBV27	TRBJ2-7	.	TRBD1	CASGTGESYEQYF	TGTGCCAGCGGGACAGGGGAGTCCTACGAGCAGTACTTC
TRBV5-4	TRBJ2-1	once	.	CASSPKGGATSYNEQFF	TGTGCCAGCAGTCCTAAAGGGGGAGCAACCTCCTACAATGAGCAGTTCTTC
TRBV7-9	TRBJ1-3	.	.	CASLGGNSGNTIYF	TGTGCCAGCCTAGGGGGAAACTCTGGAAACACCATATATTTT
TRBV5-1	TRBJ1-2	.	TRBD1	CASSLVDGTGVGYTF	TGCGCCAGCAGCTTGGTGGACGGGACAGGGGTCGGCTACACCTTC
TRBV2	TRBJ2-7	.	.	CAEDRGGGEQYF	TGTGCCGAAGACAGGGGAGGGGGCGAGCAGTACTTC
TRBV2	TRBJ1-3	.	TRBD1	CASSHTLDRGLSGNTIYF	TGTGCCAGCAGTCATACTTTGGACAGGGGCCTCTCTGGAAACACCATATATTTT
TRBV6-5	TRBJ1-5	.	TRBD1	CASSYRTGTQPQHF	TGTGCCAGCAGTTACCGGACAGGGACTCAGCCCCAGCATTTT
TRBV7-2	TRBJ1-1	.	.	CASSLDVGVKEAFF	TGTGCCAGCAGCTTAGATGTAGGGGTAAAAGAAGCTTTCTTT
TRBV5-6	TRBJ2-1	.	TRBD2	CASTEPGTKVLKLDNEQFF	TGTGCCAGCACTGAACCCGGGACTAAAGTCCTTAAGCTAGACAATGAGCAGTTCTTC
TRBV2	TRBJ2-2	.	TRBD1	CASGGQGGSGELFF	TGTGCCAGCGGGGGACAGGGGGGCAGCGGGGAGCTGTTTTTT
TRBV2	TRBJ2-5	.	TRBD2	CASSGGLVVVQTQYF	TGTGCCAGCAGTGGGGGACTAGTGGTCGTACAGACCCAGTACTTC
TRBV6-1	TRBJ2-3	few	TRBD1	CASSERRGRDTQYF	TGTGCCAGCAGTGAACGCAGGGGGCGGGATACGCAGTATTTT
TRBV3-1/TRBV3-2	TRBJ1-1	.	.	CASSQDQFLGADTEAFF	TGTGCCAGCAGCCAAGATCAGTTTCTGGGGGCGGACACTGAAGCTTTCTTT
TRBV7-9	TRBJ1-2	.	TRBD1	CASTLGQGSVYGYTF	TGTGCCAGCACCCTCGGACAGGGGTCCGTGTATGGCTACACCTTC
TRBV6-1	TRBJ1-1	.	.	CASGDTGNTEAFF	TGTGCCAGCGGGGACACCGGGAACACTGAAGCTTTCTTT
TRBV5-6	TRBJ2-7	.	TRBD1	CASSQPGTGIYEQYF	TGTGCCAGCAGCCAACCCGGGACAGGGATTTACGAGCAGTACTTC
TRBV3-1/TRBV3-2	TRBJ1-1	.	.	CASSHPSGEAFF	TGTGCCAGCAGCCACCCTTCAGGTGAAGCTTTCTTT
TRBV20-1	TRBJ1-2	.	.	CSANEVARNYGYTF	TGCAGTGCTAATGAGGTCGCGCGTAACTATGGCTACACCTTC
TRBV11-2	TRBJ2-1	.	.	CASSLGTGSSYNEQFF	TGTGCCAGCAGCCTAGGGACTGGGAGCTCCTACAATGAGCAGTTCTTC
TRBV19	TRBJ2-4	once	.	CASSIDFAGAGIQYF	TGTGCCAGTAGTATAGATTTTGCGGGCGCGGGGATTCAGTACTTC
TRBV9	TRBJ2-7	.	TRBD1	CASSVEGGTGLYEQYF	TGTGCCAGCAGCGTAGAGGGAGGGACAGGGTTATACGAGCAGTACTTC
TRBV5-6	TRBJ2-6	.	.	CASSFRFAGANVLTF	TGTGCCAGCAGCTTCCGGTTCGCTGGGGCCAACGTCCTGACTTTC
TRBV7-9	TRBJ1-1	.	.	CASSYRVNTEAFF	TGTGCCAGCAGCTACAGGGTTAACACTGAAGCTTTCTTT
TRBV5-1	TRBJ2-2	.	.	CASSHGLFTGELFF	TGCGCCAGCAGCCACGGACTGTTCACCGGGGAGCTGTTTTTT
TRBV7-2	TRBJ1-6	once	.	CASSASSSYNSPLHF	TGTGCCAGCAGCGCGTCGAGCTCCTATAATTCACCCCTCCACTTT
TRBV13	TRBJ1-1	once	.	CASSGTGHTEAFF	TGTGCCAGCAGCGGAACAGGGCACACTGAAGCTTTCTTT
TRBV9	TRBJ2-1	.	.	CASSSLPRGEQFF	TGTGCCAGCAGCTCCCTCCCCCGGGGTGAGCAGTTCTTC
TRBV14	TRBJ1-1	.	.	CASSQGTTLRAFF	TGTGCCAGCAGCCAAGGGACAACCCTTCGGGCTTTCTTT
TRBV5-1	TRBJ2-5	.	TRBD1	CASSQTLGQGWGTQYF	TGCGCCAGCAGCCAGACGCTAGGACAGGGGTGGGGGACCCAGTACTTC
TRBV2	TRBJ2-1	.	TRBD1	CASSVNGQGEQFF	TGTGCCAGCAGTGTGAATGGACAGGGAGAGCAGTTCTTC